This T cell receptor (beta chain) was obtained from a study of shared clonotypes between healthy human individuals. Sequenced by immunoSEQ multiplex PCR; TCRdb stores in-frame clones only, minus some. The data contain some 1.4 million clones, roughly 97% of them singletons. This receptor was obtained from a man aged 30 to 45 in good health. Specimen: naive CD4+ T cells sorted from blood. Subset described: CD45RA+ positively selected.

CDR3 in DNA: TGTGCCAGCAGCCCGTCCCTTGGTTTACACGAGCAGTACTTC. Its translation: CASSPSLGLHEQYF. V and J are TRBV5-4 and TRBJ2-7; D remains ambiguous. The ends were cut back, 4 bases at V and 5 bases at J, with 16 bases in the middle. The CDR3 sequence is 14 residues long. Germline lookup yields CDR1 SGHNT and CDR2 YYREEE (reference sequence). Drawing the rest from reference TRBV5-4 and TRBJ2-7, the complete variable domain is ETGVTQSPTHLIKTRGQQVTLRCSSQSGHNTVSWYQQALGQGPQFIFQYYREEENGRGNFPPRFSGLQFPNYSSELNVNALELDDSALYLCASSPSLGLHEQYFGPGTRLTVT.